The clone carrying this T cell receptor beta chain was seen a single time. The data were taken from a study of blood T cell repertoires in COVID-19. The assay was immunoSEQ multiplex PCR, and TCRdb's table has in-frame clones only and misses some. Counted here are about 130,000 clones, around 80% occurring once; the ten biggest clones make up 10% to 11%. The CDR3 length is 14 residues. V lost 0 bases to trimming and J lost 8 bases, with 12 bases between them. Germline CDR1 and CDR2: SGDLS and YYNGEE. Material: peripheral blood. The clonotype originates from a man in his 60s who had recovered from COVID-19. V and J are TRBV9 and TRBJ2-1, with a possible D match to TRBD2 (6 bases). In DNA, the CDR3 is TGTGCCAGCAGCGTAGGGACTAACTTATATGAGCAGTTCTTC. Its protein product is CASSVGTNLYEQFF. The variable domain in full, with the rest retrieved from reference TRBV9 and TRBJ2-1, is DSGVTQTPKHLITATGQRVTLRCSPRSGDLSVYWYQQSLDQGLQFLIQYYNGEERAKGNILERFSAQQFPDLHSELNLSSLELGDSALYFCASSVGTNLYEQFFGPGTRLTVL.